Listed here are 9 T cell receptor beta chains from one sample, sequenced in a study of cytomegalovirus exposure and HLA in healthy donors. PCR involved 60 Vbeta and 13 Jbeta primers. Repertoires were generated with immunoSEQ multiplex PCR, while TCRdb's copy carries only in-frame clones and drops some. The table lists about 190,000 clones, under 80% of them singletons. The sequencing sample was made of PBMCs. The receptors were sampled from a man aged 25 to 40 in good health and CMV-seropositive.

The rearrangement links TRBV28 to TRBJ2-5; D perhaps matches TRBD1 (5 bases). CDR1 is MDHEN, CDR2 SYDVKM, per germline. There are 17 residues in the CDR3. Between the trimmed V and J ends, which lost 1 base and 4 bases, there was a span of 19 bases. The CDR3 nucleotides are TGTGCCAGCAGTTTATTCCCCGGCCGGGCCCAGGGAGAGACCCAGTACTTC. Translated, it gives CASSLFPGRAQGETQYF.

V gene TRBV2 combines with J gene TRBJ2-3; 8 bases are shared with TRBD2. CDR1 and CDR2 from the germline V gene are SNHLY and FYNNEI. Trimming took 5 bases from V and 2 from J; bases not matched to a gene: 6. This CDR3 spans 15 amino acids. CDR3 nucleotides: TGTGCCAGCAGTCTTGCGGGGGGAAACACAGATACGCAGTATTTT. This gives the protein CASSLAGGNTDTQYF.

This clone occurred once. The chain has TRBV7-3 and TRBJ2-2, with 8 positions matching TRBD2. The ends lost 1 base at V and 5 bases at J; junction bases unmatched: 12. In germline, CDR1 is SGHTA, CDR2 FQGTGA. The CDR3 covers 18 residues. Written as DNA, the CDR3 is TGTGCCAGCAGCTTAAAGGCGAGCGGGAGTGCGGGTACCGGGGAGCTGTTTTTT. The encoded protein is CASSLKASGSAGTGELFF.

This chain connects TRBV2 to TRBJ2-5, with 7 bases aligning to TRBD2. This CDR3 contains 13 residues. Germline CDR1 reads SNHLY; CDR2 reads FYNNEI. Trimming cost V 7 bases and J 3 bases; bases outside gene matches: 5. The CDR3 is CASTRTREETQYF. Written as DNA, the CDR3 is TGTGCCAGCACTAGGACTAGGGAAGAGACCCAGTACTTC.

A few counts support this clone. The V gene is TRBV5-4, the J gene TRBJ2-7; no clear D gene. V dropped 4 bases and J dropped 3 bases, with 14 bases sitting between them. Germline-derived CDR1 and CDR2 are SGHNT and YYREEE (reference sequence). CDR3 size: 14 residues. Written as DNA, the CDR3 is TGTGCCAGCAGCGTTATAGAGAGAGTCTACGAGCAGTACTTC. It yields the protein CASSVIERVYEQYF.

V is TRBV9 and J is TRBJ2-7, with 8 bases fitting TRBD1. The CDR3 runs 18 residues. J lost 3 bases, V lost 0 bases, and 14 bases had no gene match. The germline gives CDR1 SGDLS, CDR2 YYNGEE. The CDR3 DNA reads TGTGCCAGCAGCGTAGCTCCCAGCTCCGGGACAGGCCACTACGAGCAGTACTTC. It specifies CASSVAPSSGTGHYEQYF.

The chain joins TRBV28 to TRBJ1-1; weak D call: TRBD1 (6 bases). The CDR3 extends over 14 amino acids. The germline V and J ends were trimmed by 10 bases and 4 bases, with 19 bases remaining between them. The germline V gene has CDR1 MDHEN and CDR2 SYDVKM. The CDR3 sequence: CATFDRTGSTEAFF. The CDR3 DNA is TGTGCCACCTTCGACAGGACCGGTAGCACTGAAGCTTTCTTT.

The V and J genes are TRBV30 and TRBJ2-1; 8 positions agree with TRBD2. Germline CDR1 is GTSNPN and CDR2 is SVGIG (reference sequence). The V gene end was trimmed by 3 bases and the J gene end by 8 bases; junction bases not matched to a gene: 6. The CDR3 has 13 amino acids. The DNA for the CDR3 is TGTGCCTGGAGATTTAGCGGGGCCGATGAGCAGTTCTTC. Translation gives CAWRFSGADEQFF.

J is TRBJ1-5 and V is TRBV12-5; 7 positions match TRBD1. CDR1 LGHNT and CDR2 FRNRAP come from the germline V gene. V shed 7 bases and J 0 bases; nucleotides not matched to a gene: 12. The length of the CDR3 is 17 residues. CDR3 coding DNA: TGTGCTAGTGCCCTGCACCGACAGGGATATAGCAATCAGCCCCAGCATTTT. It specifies CASALHRQGYSNQPQHF.